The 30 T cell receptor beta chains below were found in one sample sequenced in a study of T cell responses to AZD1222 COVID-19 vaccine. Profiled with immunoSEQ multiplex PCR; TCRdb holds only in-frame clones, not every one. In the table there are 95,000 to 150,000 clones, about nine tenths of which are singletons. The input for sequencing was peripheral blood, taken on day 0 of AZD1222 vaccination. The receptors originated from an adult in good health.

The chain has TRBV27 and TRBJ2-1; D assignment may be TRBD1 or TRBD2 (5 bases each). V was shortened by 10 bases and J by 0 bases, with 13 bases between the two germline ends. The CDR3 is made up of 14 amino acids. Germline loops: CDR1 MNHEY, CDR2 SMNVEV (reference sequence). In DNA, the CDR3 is TGTGCCATATCCCGGGACCCCTCCTACAATGAGCAGTTCTTC. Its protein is CAISRDPSYNEQFF.

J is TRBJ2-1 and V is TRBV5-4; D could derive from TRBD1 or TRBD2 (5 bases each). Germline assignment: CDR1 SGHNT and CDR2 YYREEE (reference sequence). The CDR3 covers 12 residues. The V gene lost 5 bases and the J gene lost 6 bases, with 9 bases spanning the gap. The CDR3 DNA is TGTGCCAGCAGGAGGGACGGCAATGAGCAGTTCTTC. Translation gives CASRRDGNEQFF.

The CDR3 spells CSASSSHSNYGYTF. As DNA, the CDR3 is TGCAGTGCTAGTTCCTCCCATTCTAACTATGGCTACACCTTC. This sequence joins TRBV20-1 and TRBJ1-2; D call uncertain. There are 14 residues in the CDR3. V was clipped by 3 bases and J by 0 bases, with 11 bases between them. Germline CDR1 reads DFQATT; CDR2 reads SNEGSKA (reference sequence).

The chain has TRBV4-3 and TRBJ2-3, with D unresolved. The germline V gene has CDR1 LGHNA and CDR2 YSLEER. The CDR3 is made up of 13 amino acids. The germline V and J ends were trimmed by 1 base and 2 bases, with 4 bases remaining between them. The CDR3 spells CASSQGHTDTQYF. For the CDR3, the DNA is TGCGCCAGCAGCCAAGGGCACACAGATACGCAGTATTTT.

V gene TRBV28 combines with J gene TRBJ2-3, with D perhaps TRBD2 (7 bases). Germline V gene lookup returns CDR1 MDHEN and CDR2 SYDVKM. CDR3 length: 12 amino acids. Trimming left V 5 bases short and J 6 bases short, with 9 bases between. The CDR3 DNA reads TGTGCCAGCAGTGAGGGGGGGGATACGCAGTATTTT. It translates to CASSEGGDTQYF.

CDR3 nucleotides: TGTGCCAGCAGTCACGACAGGGCTGGCTACACCTTC. Its protein is CASSHDRAGYTF. The chain joins TRBV6-2 or TRBV6-3 to TRBJ1-2; 7 nucleotides match TRBD1. CDR1 and CDR2 from the germline V gene are MNHEY and SVGEGT. This CDR3 region has 12 residues. The J segment lost 7 bases and the V segment lost 5 bases, leaving 4 bases of the junction unmatched.

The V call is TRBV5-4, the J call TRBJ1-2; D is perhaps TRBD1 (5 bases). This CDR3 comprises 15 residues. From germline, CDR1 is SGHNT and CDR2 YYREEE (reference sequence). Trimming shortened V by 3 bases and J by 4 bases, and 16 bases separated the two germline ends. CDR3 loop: CASSSGGVRGYGYTF. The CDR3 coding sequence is TGTGCCAGCAGCTCTGGGGGGGTACGCGGCTATGGCTACACCTTC.

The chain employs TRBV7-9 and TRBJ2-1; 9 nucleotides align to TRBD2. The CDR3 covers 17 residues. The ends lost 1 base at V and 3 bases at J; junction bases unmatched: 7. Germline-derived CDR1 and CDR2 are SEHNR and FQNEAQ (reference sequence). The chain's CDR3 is CASSLDGGRGYYNEQFF. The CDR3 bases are TGTGCCAGCAGCTTAGACGGCGGGAGGGGCTACTACAATGAGCAGTTCTTC.

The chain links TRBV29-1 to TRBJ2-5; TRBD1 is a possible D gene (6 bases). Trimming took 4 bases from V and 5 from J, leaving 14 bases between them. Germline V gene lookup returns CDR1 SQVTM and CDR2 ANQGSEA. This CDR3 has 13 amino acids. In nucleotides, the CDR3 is TGCAGCGTTGCCGCAGGGGATATGGAGACCCAGTACTTC. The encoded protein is CSVAAGDMETQYF.

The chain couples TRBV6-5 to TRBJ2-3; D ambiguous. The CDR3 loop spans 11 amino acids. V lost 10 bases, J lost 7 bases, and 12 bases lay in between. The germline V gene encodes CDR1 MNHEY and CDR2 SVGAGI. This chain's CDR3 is CATNPSYTQYF. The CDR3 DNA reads TGTGCCACCAATCCTTCGTATACGCAGTATTTT.

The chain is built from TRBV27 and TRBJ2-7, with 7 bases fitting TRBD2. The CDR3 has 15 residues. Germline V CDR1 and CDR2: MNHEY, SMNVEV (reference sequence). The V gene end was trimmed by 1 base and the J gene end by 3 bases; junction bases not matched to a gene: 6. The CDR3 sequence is CASSLFPSGVYEQYF. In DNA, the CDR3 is TGTGCCAGCAGTTTATTTCCTAGCGGAGTCTACGAGCAGTACTTC.

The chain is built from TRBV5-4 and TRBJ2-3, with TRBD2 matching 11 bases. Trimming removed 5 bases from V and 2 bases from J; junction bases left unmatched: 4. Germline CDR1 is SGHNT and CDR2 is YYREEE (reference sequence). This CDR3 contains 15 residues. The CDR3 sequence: CASRSTSGTTDTQYF. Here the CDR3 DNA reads TGTGCCAGCAGATCGACTAGCGGGACCACAGATACGCAGTATTTT.

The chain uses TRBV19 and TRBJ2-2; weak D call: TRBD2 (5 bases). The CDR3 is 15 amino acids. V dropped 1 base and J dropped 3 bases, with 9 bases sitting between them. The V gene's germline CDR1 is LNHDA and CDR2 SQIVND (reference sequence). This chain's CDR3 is CASSIVGVDTGELFF. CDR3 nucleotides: TGTGCCAGTAGTATAGTCGGGGTAGACACCGGGGAGCTGTTTTTT.

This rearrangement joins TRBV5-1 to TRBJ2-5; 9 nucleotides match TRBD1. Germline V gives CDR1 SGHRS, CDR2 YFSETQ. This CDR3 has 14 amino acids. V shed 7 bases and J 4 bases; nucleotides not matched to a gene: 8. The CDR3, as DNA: TGCGCCAGCGACCCCCTGGGACAGGGAGAGACCCAGTACTTC. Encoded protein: CASDPLGQGETQYF. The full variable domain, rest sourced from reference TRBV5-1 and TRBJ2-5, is KAGVTQTPRYLIKTRGQQVTLSCSPISGHRSVSWYQQTPGQGLQFLFEYFSETQRNKGNFPGRFSGRQFSNSRSEMNVSTLELGDSALYLCASDPLGQGETQYFGPGTRLLVL.

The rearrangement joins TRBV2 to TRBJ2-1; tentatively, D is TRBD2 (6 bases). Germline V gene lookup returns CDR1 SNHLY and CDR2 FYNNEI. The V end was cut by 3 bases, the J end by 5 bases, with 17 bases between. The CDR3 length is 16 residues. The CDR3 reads CASSEGRWRGHNEQFF. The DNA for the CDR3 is TGTGCCAGCAGTGAGGGTCGGTGGAGGGGACACAATGAGCAGTTCTTC.

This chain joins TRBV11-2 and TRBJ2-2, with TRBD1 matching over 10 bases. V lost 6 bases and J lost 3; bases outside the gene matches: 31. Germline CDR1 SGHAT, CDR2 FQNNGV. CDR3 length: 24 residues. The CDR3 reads CASSFTTHARPGTGEHRDTGELFF. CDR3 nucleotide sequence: TGTGCCAGCAGTTTCACAACCCACGCTCGGCCCGGGACAGGGGAACATAGGGACACCGGGGAGCTGTTTTTT.

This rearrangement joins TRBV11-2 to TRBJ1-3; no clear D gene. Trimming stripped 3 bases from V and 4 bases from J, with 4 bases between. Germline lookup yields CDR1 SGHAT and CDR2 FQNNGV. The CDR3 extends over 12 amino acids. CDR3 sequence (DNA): TGTGCCAGCAGCTTTGGGGGAAACACCATATATTTT. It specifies CASSFGGNTIYF.

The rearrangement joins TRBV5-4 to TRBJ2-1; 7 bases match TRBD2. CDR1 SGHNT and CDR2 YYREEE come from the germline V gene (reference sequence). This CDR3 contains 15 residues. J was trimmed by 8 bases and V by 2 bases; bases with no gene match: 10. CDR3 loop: CASSLTSAEGDEQFF. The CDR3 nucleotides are TGTGCCAGCAGCTTAACTAGCGCAGAGGGCGATGAGCAGTTCTTC.

The CDR3 region is CASSLDAYYGYTF. Here the CDR3 DNA reads TGTGCCAGCAGCTTAGACGCCTACTATGGCTACACCTTC. This chain links TRBV7-8 with TRBJ1-2; no firm D call. Trimming shortened V by 1 base and J by 3 bases, and 6 bases separated the two germline ends. The CDR3 loop spans 13 amino acids. Per the germline V gene, CDR1 is SGHVS and CDR2 is FQNEAQ.

The CDR3 sequence is CASSESGGRPHYNEQFF. For the CDR3, the DNA is TGTGCCAGCAGTGAAAGCGGAGGGCGGCCCCACTACAATGAGCAGTTCTTC. The V call is TRBV2, the J call TRBJ2-1, with a tentative D call TRBD2 (6 bases). The ends were cut back, 2 bases at V and 3 bases at J, with 17 bases in the middle. The germline CDR1 and CDR2 sequences are SNHLY and FYNNEI. This CDR3 comprises 17 residues.

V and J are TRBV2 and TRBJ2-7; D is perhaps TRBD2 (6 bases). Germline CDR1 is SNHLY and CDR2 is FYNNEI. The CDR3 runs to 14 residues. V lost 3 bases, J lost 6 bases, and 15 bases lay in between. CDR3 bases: TGTGCCAGCAGTGAGGTTCTTGCTAGCGCCGAGCAGTACTTC. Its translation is CASSEVLASAEQYF. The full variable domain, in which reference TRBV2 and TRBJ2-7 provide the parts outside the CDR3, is EPEVTQTPSHQVTQMGQEVILRCVPISNHLYFYWYRQILGQKVEFLVSFYNNEISEKSEIFDDQFSVERPDGSNFTLKIRSTKLEDSAMYFCASSEVLASAEQYFGPGTRLTVT.

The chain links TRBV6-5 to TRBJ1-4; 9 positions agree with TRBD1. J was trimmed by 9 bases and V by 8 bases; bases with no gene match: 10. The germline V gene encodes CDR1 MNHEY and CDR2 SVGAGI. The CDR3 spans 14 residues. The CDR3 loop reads CASYPQGASKKLFF. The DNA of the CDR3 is TGTGCCAGCTATCCACAGGGGGCGTCGAAAAAACTGTTTTTT.

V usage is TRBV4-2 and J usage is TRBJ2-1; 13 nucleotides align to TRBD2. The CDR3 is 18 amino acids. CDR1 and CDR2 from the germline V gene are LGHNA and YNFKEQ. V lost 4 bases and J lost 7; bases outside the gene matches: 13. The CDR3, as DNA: TGTGCCAGCAGCCTCCCCCCCGGGGGGACTAGCGGGATGAATGAGCAGTTCTTC. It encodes CASSLPPGGTSGMNEQFF.

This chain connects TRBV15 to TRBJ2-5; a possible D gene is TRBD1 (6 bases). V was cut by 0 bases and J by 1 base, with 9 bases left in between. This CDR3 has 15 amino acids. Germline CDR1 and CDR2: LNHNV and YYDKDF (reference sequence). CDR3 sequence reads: CATSRDRGSQETQYF. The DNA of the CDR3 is TGTGCCACCAGCAGAGATAGGGGGTCCCAAGAGACCCAGTACTTC.

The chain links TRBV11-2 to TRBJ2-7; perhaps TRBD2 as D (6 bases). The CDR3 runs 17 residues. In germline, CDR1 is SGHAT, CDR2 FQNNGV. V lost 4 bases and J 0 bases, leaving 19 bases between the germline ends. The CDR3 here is CASSSFRDSKSSYEQYF. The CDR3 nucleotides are TGTGCCAGCAGCTCGTTCCGGGACTCCAAAAGCTCCTACGAGCAGTACTTC.

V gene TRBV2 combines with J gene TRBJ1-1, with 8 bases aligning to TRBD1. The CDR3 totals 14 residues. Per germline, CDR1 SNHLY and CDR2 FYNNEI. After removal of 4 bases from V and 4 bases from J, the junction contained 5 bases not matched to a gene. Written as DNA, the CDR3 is TGTGCCAGCAGTGGAGGGACAGGTATCACTGAAGCTTTCTTT. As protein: CASSGGTGITEAFF.

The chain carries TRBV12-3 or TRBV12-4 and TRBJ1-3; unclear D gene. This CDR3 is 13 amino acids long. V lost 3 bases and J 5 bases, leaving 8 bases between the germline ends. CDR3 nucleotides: TGTGCCAGCAGTTTTTTAGAAAGAAACACCATATATTTT. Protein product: CASSFLERNTIYF.

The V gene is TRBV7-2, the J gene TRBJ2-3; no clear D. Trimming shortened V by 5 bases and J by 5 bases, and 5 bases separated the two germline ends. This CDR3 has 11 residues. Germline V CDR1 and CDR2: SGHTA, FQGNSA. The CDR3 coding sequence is TGTGCCAGCAGCACCCGAGATACGCAGTATTTT. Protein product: CASSTRDTQYF.

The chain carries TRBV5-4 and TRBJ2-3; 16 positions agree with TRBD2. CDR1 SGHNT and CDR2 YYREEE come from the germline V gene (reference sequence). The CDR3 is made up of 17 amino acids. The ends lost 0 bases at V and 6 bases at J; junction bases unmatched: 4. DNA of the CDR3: TGTGCCAGCAGCTTGGAGGCGGGACTAGCGGGGGGGGATACGCAGTATTTT. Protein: CASSLEAGLAGGDTQYF.

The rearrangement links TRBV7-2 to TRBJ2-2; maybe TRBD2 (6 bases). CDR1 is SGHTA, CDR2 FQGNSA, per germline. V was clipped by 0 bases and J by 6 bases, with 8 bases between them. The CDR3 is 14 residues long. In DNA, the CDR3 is TGTGCCAGCAGCTTAGCGGGGGGAGCCGGGGAGCTGTTTTTT. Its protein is CASSLAGGAGELFF.